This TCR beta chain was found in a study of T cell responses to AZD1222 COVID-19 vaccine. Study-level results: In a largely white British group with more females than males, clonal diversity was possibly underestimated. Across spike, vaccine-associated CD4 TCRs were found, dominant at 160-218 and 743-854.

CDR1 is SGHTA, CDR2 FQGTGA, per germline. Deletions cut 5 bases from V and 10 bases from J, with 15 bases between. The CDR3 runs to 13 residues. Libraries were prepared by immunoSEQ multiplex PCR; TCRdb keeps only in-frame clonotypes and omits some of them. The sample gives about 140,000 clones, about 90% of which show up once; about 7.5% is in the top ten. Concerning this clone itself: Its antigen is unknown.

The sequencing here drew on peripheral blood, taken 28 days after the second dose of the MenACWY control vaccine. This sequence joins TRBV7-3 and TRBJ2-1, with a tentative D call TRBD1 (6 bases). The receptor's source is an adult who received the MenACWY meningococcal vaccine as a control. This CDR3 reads CASSKQGYGEQFF. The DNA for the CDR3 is TGTGCCAGCAGCAAACAGGGCTACGGGGAGCAGTTCTTC.